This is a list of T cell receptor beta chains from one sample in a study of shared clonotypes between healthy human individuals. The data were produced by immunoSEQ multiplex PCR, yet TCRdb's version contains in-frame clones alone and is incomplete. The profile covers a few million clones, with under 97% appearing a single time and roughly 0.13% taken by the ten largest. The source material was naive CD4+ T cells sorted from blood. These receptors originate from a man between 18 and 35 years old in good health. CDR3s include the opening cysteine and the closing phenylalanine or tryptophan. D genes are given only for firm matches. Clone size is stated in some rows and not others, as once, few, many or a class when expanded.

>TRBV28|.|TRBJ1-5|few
CASSLHQPQHF
TGTGCCAGCAGTTTGCATCAGCCCCAGCATTTT
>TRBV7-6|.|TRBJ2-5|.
CASSLIMETQYF
TGTGCCAGCAGCCTTATAATGGAGACCCAGTACTTC
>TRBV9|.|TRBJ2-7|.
CASSVNGNEQYF
TGTGCCAGCAGCGTGAATGGGAACGAGCAGTACTTC
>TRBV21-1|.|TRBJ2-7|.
CASPYRVTYNEQYF
TGTGCCAGCCCTTACAGGGTCACCTACAACGAGCAGTACTTC
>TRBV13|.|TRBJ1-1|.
CASSLGTGTGNTEAFF
TGTGCCAGCAGCTTAGGGACCGGGACGGGGAACACTGAAGCTTTCTTT
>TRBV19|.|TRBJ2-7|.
CASSTGATVYEQYF
TGTGCCAGTAGTACAGGGGCAACCGTCTACGAGCAGTACTTC
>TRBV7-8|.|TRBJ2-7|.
CASSPSEKIYEQYF
TGTGCCAGCAGCCCCTCGGAGAAAATCTACGAGCAGTACTTC
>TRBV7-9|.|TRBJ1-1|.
CASSLRGVNTEAFF
TGTGCCAGCAGCTTAAGGGGGGTGAACACTGAAGCTTTCTTT
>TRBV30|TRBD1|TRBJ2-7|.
CAWSRGGQGYEQYF
TGTGCCTGGAGTCGCGGGGGACAGGGGTACGAGCAGTACTTC
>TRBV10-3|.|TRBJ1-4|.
CAISESYQTSIPGQGEKLFF
TGTGCCATCAGTGAGTCGTACCAAACGTCTATTCCAGGACAAGGTGAAAAACTGTTTTTT
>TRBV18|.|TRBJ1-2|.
CASSPTEGAGGYTF
TGTGCCAGCTCACCAACGGAGGGCGCGGGAGGCTACACCTTC
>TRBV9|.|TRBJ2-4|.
CASSVAASIENIQYF
TGTGCCAGCAGCGTAGCTGCCAGCATAGAAAACATTCAGTACTTC
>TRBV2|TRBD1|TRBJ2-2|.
CASREGQGAGELFF
TGTGCCAGCAGGGAGGGACAGGGGGCCGGGGAGCTGTTTTTT
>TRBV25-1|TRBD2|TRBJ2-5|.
CASGERGVETQYF
TGTGCCAGTGGGGAGCGGGGGGTGGAGACCCAGTACTTC
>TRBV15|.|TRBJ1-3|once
CATSPFRQGLLNF
TGTGCCACCAGCCCCTTTAGGCAGGGCCTTTTGAATTTT
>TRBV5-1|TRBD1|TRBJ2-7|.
CASSPEGQGAYEQYF
TGCGCCAGCAGCCCGGAGGGACAGGGAGCCTACGAGCAGTACTTC
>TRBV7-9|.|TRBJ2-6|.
CASSLQKSGANVLTF
TGTGCCAGCAGTTTACAGAAGTCTGGGGCCAACGTCCTGACTTTC
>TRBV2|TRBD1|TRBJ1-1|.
CASSENQGGITEAFF
TGTGCCAGCAGTGAAAACCAGGGGGGGATCACTGAAGCTTTCTTT
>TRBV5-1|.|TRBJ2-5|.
CASSLEQGQTWTQYF
TGCGCCAGCAGCTTGGAACAGGGCCAAACATGGACCCAGTACTTC
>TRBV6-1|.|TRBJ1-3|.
CATGGGLGNTIYF
TGTGCCACTGGCGGGGGGCTCGGAAACACCATATATTTT
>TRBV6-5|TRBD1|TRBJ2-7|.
CASSPRTGGVYEQYF
TGTGCCAGCAGTCCCAGGACAGGGGGAGTCTACGAGCAGTACTTC
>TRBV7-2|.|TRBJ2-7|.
CASSFPQSYEQYF
TGTGCCAGCAGCTTTCCCCAGAGCTACGAGCAGTACTTC
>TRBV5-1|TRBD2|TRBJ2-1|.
CASRRDYSSSYNEQFF
TGCGCCAGCAGGCGGGACTACTCCAGCTCCTACAATGAGCAGTTCTTC
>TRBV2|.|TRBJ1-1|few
CASSVVERNTEAFF
TGTGCCAGCAGTGTAGTGGAGAGGAACACTGAAGCTTTCTTT
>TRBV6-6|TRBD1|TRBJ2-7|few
CASSYSSGQGSYEQYF
TGTGCCAGCAGTTACTCCTCCGGACAGGGCTCCTACGAGCAGTACTTC
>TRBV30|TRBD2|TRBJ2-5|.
CAWSWLAAVETQYF
TGTGCCTGGAGTTGGCTAGCGGCCGTGGAGACCCAGTACTTC
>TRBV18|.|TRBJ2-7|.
CASSPPGIGPYEQYF
TGTGCCAGCTCACCGCCCGGTATTGGGCCCTACGAGCAGTACTTC
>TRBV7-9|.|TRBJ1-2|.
CARRTAPYGYTF
TGTGCCCGCCGGACAGCGCCCTATGGCTACACCTTC
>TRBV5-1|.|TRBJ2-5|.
CASTPGWGVQETQYF
TGCGCCAGCACTCCTGGGTGGGGGGTCCAAGAGACCCAGTACTTC
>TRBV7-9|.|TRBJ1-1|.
CASSAQGLTEAFF
TGTGCCAGCAGCGCCCAGGGTCTCACTGAAGCTTTCTTT
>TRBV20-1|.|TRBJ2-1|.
CSAGVSDEQFF
TGCAGTGCTGGGGTTAGCGATGAGCAGTTCTTC
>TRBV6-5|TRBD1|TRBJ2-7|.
CASSQPGQGREQYF
TGTGCCAGCAGTCAACCGGGACAGGGTCGCGAGCAGTACTTC
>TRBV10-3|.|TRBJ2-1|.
CAISGAGDYNEQFF
TGTGCCATCAGTGGGGCAGGGGACTACAATGAGCAGTTCTTC
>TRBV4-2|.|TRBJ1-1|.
CASSQDAGGVNTEAFF
TGTGCCAGCAGCCAAGATGCCGGGGGGGTGAACACTGAAGCTTTCTTT
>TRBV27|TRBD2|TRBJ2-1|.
CASSVIAGSSYNEQFF
TGTGCCAGCAGCGTCATAGCGGGTAGCTCCTACAATGAGCAGTTCTTC
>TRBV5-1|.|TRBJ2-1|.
CASSLVSGDYNEQFF
TGCGCCAGCAGCTTGGTTTCAGGGGACTACAATGAGCAGTTCTTC
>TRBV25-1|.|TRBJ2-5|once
CASSGGLRGGTQYF
TGTGCCAGCAGTGGCGGACTACGAGGCGGGACCCAGTACTTC
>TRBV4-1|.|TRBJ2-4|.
CASSQVGSTKNIQYF
TGCGCCAGCAGCCAAGTGGGCAGTACCAAAAACATTCAGTACTTC
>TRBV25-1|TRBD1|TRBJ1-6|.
CASSDLTGDNSPLHF
TGTGCCAGCAGTGACCTGACAGGGGATAATTCACCCCTCCACTTT
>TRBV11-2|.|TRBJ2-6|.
CATRGNGANVLTF
TGTGCCACCCGCGGCAATGGGGCCAACGTCCTGACTTTC
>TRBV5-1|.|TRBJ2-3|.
CASSLGQSSTDTQYF
TGCGCCAGCAGCTTGGGACAGAGTAGCACAGATACGCAGTATTTT
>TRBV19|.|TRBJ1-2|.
CASIAQGDYGYTF
TGTGCCAGTATAGCGCAGGGCGACTATGGCTACACCTTC
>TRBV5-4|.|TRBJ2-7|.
CASSGGAGAYEQYF
TGTGCCAGCAGCGGAGGAGCAGGGGCCTACGAGCAGTACTTC
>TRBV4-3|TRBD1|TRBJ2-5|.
CASSQDVTGGETQYF
TGCGCCAGCAGCCAAGATGTGACAGGGGGTGAGACCCAGTACTTC
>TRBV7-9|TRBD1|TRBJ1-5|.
CASSLGTGSGQPQHF
TGTGCCAGCAGCTTAGGGACAGGGAGCGGTCAGCCCCAGCATTTT
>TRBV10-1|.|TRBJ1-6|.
CASSEELLNSPLHF
TGCGCCAGCAGTGAGGAACTGCTAAATTCACCCCTCCACTTT
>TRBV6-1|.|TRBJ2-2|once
CASSEWFRVVANTGELFF
TGTGCCAGCAGTGAATGGTTCAGGGTAGTCGCGAACACCGGGGAGCTGTTTTTT